The T cell receptor (beta chain) under discussion was sequenced for a study of neurological immune-mediated disorders. Study details: Multiple sclerosis patients numbered some 35, of whom approximately 31 were relapsing-remitting and 3 secondary progressive.

At least ten counts were recorded for this clonotype. Its antigen is unidentified. The authors made cDNA by 5'RACE with 10-nucleotide random UMIs. In TCRdb, the 5' RACE reads were re-called with MiXCR into one record per CDR3 protein. This sample has tens of thousands of distinct CDR3 sequences, with approximately 3.3% found just once. CDR3 size: 15 residues. The V end was cut by 3 bases, the J end by 7 bases, with 18 bases between. Germline V gene data show CDR1 as SGHRS and CDR2 as YFSETQ. Findings of the study overall: The study found no CDR3 amino acid sequences shared by expanded clones across subjects, suggesting private repertoires in all groups.

The unsorted libraries were produced from 2 million PBMCs held at -80 C. The clonotype was recovered from a man aged 35-49 years with multiple sclerosis. The chain has TRBV5-1 and TRBJ2-3; D is perhaps TRBD2 (6 bases). Sequencing used PBMCs. The CDR3 spells CASSSWRGEENTQYF. The DNA of the CDR3 is TGCGCCAGCAGCTCTTGGAGGGGAGAGGAGAATACGCAGTATTTT.